A single sample gave rise to the 26 T cell receptor beta chains below, sequenced in a study of OX40 agonist ivuxolimab in advanced cancers. Profiling relied on immunoSEQ multiplex PCR, and the TCRdb table lists in-frame clones only, not all of them. The sample includes under 85,000 clones, 88% of them seen just once. The sequences come from CD4+ or CD8+ T cells sorted from blood, collected in a trial of the OX40 agonist ivuxolimab. All receptors derive from an adult with an advanced solid tumor such as melanoma, head and neck, liver or kidney cancer.

The chain combines TRBV6-1 with TRBJ1-4; D gene unclear. The germline CDR1 and CDR2 sequences are MNHNS and SASEGT. The CDR3 contains 14 residues. Trimming left V 10 bases short and J 0 bases short, with 12 bases between. The CDR3 is CATLDRTTNEKLFF. CDR3 nucleotides: TGTGCCACCTTAGACCGGACAACTAATGAAAAACTGTTTTTT.

This clone came up a few times. The chain links TRBV2 to TRBJ1-5; 10 bases line up with TRBD1. The CDR3 contains 18 residues. CDR1 and CDR2 (germline): SNHLY, FYNNEI. J lost 4 bases, V lost 4 bases, and 13 bases had no gene match. CDR3 residues: CASSGGGQGLIANQPQHF. CDR3 bases: TGTGCCAGCAGTGGGGGGGGACAGGGGTTAATAGCAAATCAGCCCCAGCATTTT.

The chain employs TRBV20-1 and TRBJ2-7; D may be TRBD2 (5 bases). The germline V gene encodes CDR1 DFQATT and CDR2 SNEGSKA (reference sequence). The CDR3 consists of 11 residues. V was cut by 5 bases and J by 4 bases, with 9 bases left in between. CDR3 region: CSAGGPYEQYF. CDR3 nucleotides: TGCAGTGCTGGAGGACCATACGAGCAGTACTTC.

This clone was counted between two and nine times. V usage is TRBV2 and J usage is TRBJ1-1, with D possibly matching TRBD1 (5 bases). There are 17 residues in the CDR3. Per the germline V gene, CDR1 is SNHLY and CDR2 is FYNNEI. V was cut by 4 bases and J by 1 base, with 19 bases left in between. The CDR3 DNA reads TGTGCCAGCAGTGGAAATTTCCGGGGGAAGGCGAACACTGAAGCTTTCTTT. It specifies CASSGNFRGKANTEAFF.

The V call is TRBV5-1, the J call TRBJ2-3; tentatively, D is TRBD2 (5 bases). The CDR3 has 17 amino acids. Germline V gene lookup returns CDR1 SGHRS and CDR2 YFSETQ. With 5 bases removed from V and 0 bases from J, the gap between germline ends came to 19 bases. CDR3 region: CASRNGLASLSTDTQYF. CDR3 nucleotides: TGCGCCAGCAGAAACGGACTGGCGAGTCTTAGCACAGATACGCAGTATTTT.

The V call is TRBV5-1, the J call TRBJ2-5, with D unclear. CDR3 length: 13 residues. CDR1 is SGHRS and CDR2 is YFSETQ in the germline V gene. V shed 1 base and J shed 1 base, with 5 bases lying between them. DNA for the CDR3: TGCGCCAGCAGCTTGCAGGTCCAAGAGACCCAGTACTTC. Its translation is CASSLQVQETQYF.

The chain carries TRBV11-2 and TRBJ2-3; D is unclear. The length of the CDR3 is 14 residues. The germline CDR1 and CDR2 sequences are SGHAT and FQNNGV. V was trimmed by 6 bases and J by 2 bases, leaving 12 bases between them. CDR3 bases: TGTGCCAGCAGTTTTACCGGCAACACAGATACGCAGTATTTT. Protein: CASSFTGNTDTQYF.

The chain has TRBV7-9 and TRBJ1-4; D gene uncertain. The germline V gene has CDR1 SEHNR and CDR2 FQNEAQ (reference sequence). The CDR3 contains 14 residues. V dropped 1 base and J dropped 6 bases, with 9 bases sitting between them. The CDR3 DNA follows: TGTGCCAGCAGCTTAGTGTGGGGAGATGAAAAACTGTTTTTT. Its protein is CASSLVWGDEKLFF.

This clone came up once. CDR3 nucleotides: TGTGCCAGCAGTTATCAAGGCCAGCTGAATGAAAAACTGTTTTTT. This sequence encodes CASSYQGQLNEKLFF. The chain is built from TRBV6-5 and TRBJ1-4; D unclear. The ends were cut back, 3 bases at V and 5 bases at J, with 13 bases in the middle. CDR1 MNHEY and CDR2 SVGAGI come from the germline V gene. The CDR3 spans 15 residues.

V usage is TRBV19 and J usage is TRBJ2-2; no reliable D call. CDR3 length equals 11 residues. Looked up from germline, CDR1 is LNHDA and CDR2 is SQIVND (reference sequence). V lost 4 bases, J lost 5 bases, and 2 bases lay in between. The CDR3 here is CASSRTGELFF. CDR3 DNA sequence: TGTGCCAGTAGTAGGACCGGGGAGCTGTTTTTT.

In this sample, this clone turned up many times. The identical CDR3 is also encoded by other nucleotide sequences in the sample. The chain employs TRBV10-1 and TRBJ1-2; D gene ambiguous. Germline V gene sequence: CDR1 WNHNN, CDR2 SYGVQD (reference sequence). Trimming removed 6 bases at V and 0 bases at J, with 8 bases between. The CDR3 contains 13 residues. This CDR3 is CASSRDTNYGYTF. As DNA, the CDR3 is TGCGCCAGCAGCCGGGATACTAACTATGGCTACACCTTC.

The chain joins TRBV28 to TRBJ2-1; a weak D match, TRBD1 (5 bases). The CDR3 is made up of 18 amino acids. V lost 3 bases and J 1 base, leaving 19 bases between the germline ends. In germline, CDR1 is MDHEN, CDR2 SYDVKM. CDR3 DNA sequence: TGTGCCAGCAGTTTTCGGGCAGGGCGAAGCCCTTCCTACAATGAGCAGTTCTTC. It yields the protein CASSFRAGRSPSYNEQFF.

The rearrangement links TRBV11-2 to TRBJ1-3; 8 nucleotides align to TRBD1. In germline, CDR1 is SGHAT, CDR2 FQNNGV. The CDR3 has 14 amino acids. The ends lost 5 bases at V and 4 bases at J; junction bases unmatched: 4. The DNA for the CDR3 is TGTGCCAGCAGCCTGGACAGGGTCGGAAACACCATATATTTT. Translating gives CASSLDRVGNTIYF.

The J gene is TRBJ2-4, the V gene TRBV19; 8 nucleotides match TRBD1. Germline trimming cut 6 bases from V and 1 base from J; bases unmatched to any gene: 8. The CDR3 extends over 16 amino acids. Germline V gene lookup returns CDR1 LNHDA and CDR2 SQIVND (reference sequence). CDR3 DNA: TGTGCCAGTAGCCCATGGACAGGGTCGGCCAAAAACATTCAGTACTTC. Its translation: CASSPWTGSAKNIQYF.

The V call is TRBV19, the J call TRBJ1-2; 9 nucleotides match TRBD1. This CDR3 has 15 amino acids. After removal of 3 bases from V and 5 bases from J, the junction contained 7 bases not matched to a gene. The germline V gene encodes CDR1 LNHDA and CDR2 SQIVND (reference sequence). The CDR3, as DNA: TGTGCCAGTAGTATGAATCAGGGACAGGGTTATGGCTACACCTTC. Translating gives CASSMNQGQGYGYTF.

This chain uses TRBV28 with TRBJ2-5; 9 bases map to TRBD1. Germline CDR1 reads MDHEN; CDR2 reads SYDVKM. The trim removed 3 bases at V and 4 bases at J, leaving 9 bases unmatched. CDR3 length: 16 amino acids. CDR3: CASSFPQGAQGETQYF. The DNA for the CDR3 is TGTGCCAGCAGTTTTCCACAGGGGGCGCAGGGAGAGACCCAGTACTTC.

This rearrangement joins TRBV30 to TRBJ2-7; 9 positions agree with TRBD1. The length of the CDR3 is 13 residues. Germline CDR1 is GTSNPN and CDR2 is SVGIG (reference sequence). Unmatched junction bases numbered 7, after V lost 4 bases and J lost 6 bases. CDR3 amino acids: CAWTRQGGREQYF. For the CDR3, the DNA is TGTGCCTGGACCAGACAGGGGGGGCGCGAGCAGTACTTC.

The CDR3 spells CASSRQEGQPQHF. The CDR3 coding sequence is TGTGCCAGCAGCCGACAGGAAGGGCAGCCCCAGCATTTT. The genes are TRBV6-6 and TRBJ1-5, with D possibly TRBD1 on 6 matching bases. The CDR3 spans 13 residues. V lost 6 bases and J 7 bases, leaving 13 bases between the germline ends. CDR1 is MNHNY, CDR2 SVGAGI, per germline (reference sequence).

V is TRBV19 and J is TRBJ1-2, with D unclear. The CDR3 has 14 amino acids. The V end lost 6 bases, the J end lost 5 bases, and 16 bases lay between the germline ends. The V gene's germline CDR1 is LNHDA and CDR2 SQIVND (reference sequence). This CDR3 is CASRKDLGIYGYTF. The CDR3, as DNA: TGTGCCAGTAGGAAGGATCTGGGAATATATGGCTACACCTTC. Using reference TRBV19 and TRBJ1-2 for the parts outside the CDR3, the full variable domain is DGGITQSPKYLFRKEGQNVTLSCEQNLNHDAMYWYRQDPGQGLRLIYYSQIVNDFQKGDIAEGYSVSREKKESFPLTVTSAQKNPTAFYLCASRKDLGIYGYTFGSGTRLTVV.

The J gene is TRBJ2-1, the V gene TRBV2, with D perhaps being TRBD1 or TRBD2 (5 bases each). Per germline, CDR1 SNHLY and CDR2 FYNNEI. Trimming shortened V by 7 bases and J by 8 bases, and 24 bases separated the two germline ends. The CDR3 totals 16 residues. The CDR3 DNA follows: TGTGCCAGCATCTGGGGGTATTCAGAATTCGTCGATGAGCAGTTCTTC. Its protein is CASIWGYSEFVDEQFF.

This chain connects TRBV6-1 to TRBJ1-1; D not certain. The ends were cut back, 4 bases at V and 6 bases at J, with 18 bases in the middle. Germline CDR1 MNHNS, CDR2 SASEGT. CDR3 length: 15 amino acids. CDR3 bases: TGTGCCAGCAGTGCCCCGGGTAACGGGGTTCCTGAAGCTTTCTTT. It codes for CASSAPGNGVPEAFF.

The V gene is TRBV5-5, the J gene TRBJ1-1; tentatively, D is TRBD1 (6 bases). V was clipped by 2 bases and J by 5 bases, with 10 bases between them. Germline V lookup: CDR1 SGHKS, CDR2 YYEKEE (reference sequence). This CDR3 is built from 13 residues. DNA of the CDR3: TGTGCCAGCAGCTTAAGGGGGATGACTGAAGCTTTCTTT. Its protein product is CASSLRGMTEAFF.

The gene calls are TRBV7-9 and TRBJ1-1; D unclear. CDR1 and CDR2 from the germline V gene are SEHNR and FQNEAQ (reference sequence). This CDR3 is built from 12 residues. The ends were cut back, 5 bases at V and 0 bases at J, with 4 bases in the middle. CDR3 amino acids: CASSPMNTEAFF. The CDR3 region has the DNA TGTGCCAGCAGCCCGATGAACACTGAAGCTTTCTTT.

The chain combines TRBV19 with TRBJ2-5, with D perhaps given as TRBD1 or TRBD2 (5 bases each). The DNA matches TRBJ2-7 better at its end, which makes the J call doubtful. The CDR3 length is 13 residues. Germline values: CDR1 LNHDA, CDR2 SQIVND (reference sequence). In nucleotides, the CDR3 is TGTGCCAGTAGTATTACGAGGGGATACGAGCAGTACTTC. Amino acid sequence: CASSITRGYEQYF.

The V gene is TRBV7-9, the J gene TRBJ1-2; the D is unclear. Trimming removed 0 bases from V and 4 bases from J, with 9 bases in between. Per germline, CDR1 SEHNR and CDR2 FQNEAQ (reference sequence). This CDR3 contains 14 residues. The CDR3 bases are TGTGCCAGCAGCTTAGCTCTTACAGCCTATGGCTACACCTTC. It encodes CASSLALTAYGYTF.

In this sample, this clone turned up a few times. The chain couples TRBV5-1 to TRBJ1-1; 8 bases align to TRBD1. The length of the CDR3 is 15 residues. From germline, CDR1 is SGHRS and CDR2 YFSETQ. V trimming: 3 bases; J trimming: 0 bases; junction bases outside the gene matches: 4. The CDR3 region is CASSWGQVLNTEAFF. As DNA, the CDR3 is TGCGCCAGCAGCTGGGGACAGGTATTGAACACTGAAGCTTTCTTT. Looking up the rest from reference TRBV5-1 and TRBJ1-1 gives the full variable domain: KAGVTQTPRYLIKTRGQQVTLSCSPISGHRSVSWYQQTPGQGLQFLFEYFSETQRNKGNFPGRFSGRQFSNSRSEMNVSTLELGDSALYLCASSWGQVLNTEAFFGQGTRLTVV.